This T cell receptor beta chain was retrieved from a study of shared clonotypes between healthy human individuals. Of note for this clone: The target antigen is unknown.

Healthy adults negative for HIV, lacking recent acute infections or vaccinations, served as donors. The CDR3 is 15 residues long. The germline CDR1 and CDR2 sequences are MNHEY and SMNVEV (reference sequence). V was pared by 9 bases and J by 2 bases, with 17 bases between. Repertoires were generated with immunoSEQ multiplex PCR, while TCRdb's copy carries only in-frame clones and drops some. The sample carries fewer than 1.8 million clones, around 98.5% recorded once. General study findings and limits: Rarefaction demonstrated incomplete sorted-subset sequencing despite large depth.

The sample was naive CD4+ T cells sorted from blood. Regarding subset: CD45RA+ positively selected. V is TRBV27 and J is TRBJ1-5; the D is unclear. This receptor was obtained from a man younger than 40 in good health. The CDR3 reads CASANSLIGNQPQHF. CDR3 sequence (DNA): TGTGCCAGTGCTAACAGTTTAATCGGCAATCAGCCCCAGCATTTT.